The TCR beta chain under discussion was sequenced for a study of T cells after yellow fever vaccination. One entry per CDR3 protein, called by TCRdb with MiXCR from the 5' RACE reads. The sample shows 75,000 to 100,000 distinct CDR3 sequences, around 9.8% of them seen only once. The source is a man between 18 and 35 years old who received the YFV17D yellow fever vaccine. Here the sequenced sample was CD8+ T cells not binding an NS4B(214-222) dextramer, sorted from PBMCs, taken around 15 days after the first yellow fever vaccination.

CDR3 DNA sequence: TGTGCCAGCAGTTCCCCCCGTAGAATCGGGGGGTGGAGCACCGGGGAGCTGTTTTTT. Encoded protein: CASSSPRRIGGWSTGELFF. The chain couples TRBV28 to TRBJ2-2, with 7 positions matching TRBD2. The CDR3 totals 19 residues. Unmatched junction bases numbered 18, after V lost 4 bases and J lost 4 bases. Germline V gene data show CDR1 as MDHEN and CDR2 as SYDVKM.